The TCR beta chain described here comes from a study of blood T cell repertoires in COVID-19. Study-level information: Sources were T cells, B-cell-depleted T cells, or PBMCs; the material itself was cDNA or gDNA.

Clones were read by immunoSEQ multiplex PCR, and TCRdb kept only the in-frame ones, dropping some. The table records approximately 250,000 clones, more than 75% of them present only once. In its sample, this clone was seen a few times. Between the trimmed V and J ends, which lost 5 bases and 4 bases, there was a span of 8 bases. Germline CDR1 is MNHEY and CDR2 is SVGEGT. This CDR3 is built from 13 residues. Sample: peripheral blood. V gene TRBV6-2 or TRBV6-3 combines with J gene TRBJ2-2; D gene ambiguous. This clonotype was obtained from a woman older than 75 with COVID-19, enrolled during active disease. CDR3 nucleotide sequence: TGTGCCAGCAGTGCCAGAACCACCGGGGAGCTGTTTTTT. This gives the protein CASSARTTGELFF.